Sequencing of this T cell receptor (beta chain) was carried out in a study of shared clonotypes between healthy human individuals. Here immunoSEQ multiplex PCR was the method, and the copy in TCRdb shows in-frame clones only, minus some. The table records under 600,000 clones, less than 98% of them present only once. The table lists this clone with a few counts. Among the donors, all were Caucasian adults who lived in Nashville, Tennessee. The V end lost 5 bases, the J end lost 8 bases, and 15 bases lay between the germline ends. CDR1 WSHSY and CDR2 SAAADI come from the germline V gene. This CDR3 comprises 13 residues.

Sequenced material: naive CD4+ T cells sorted from blood. Subset here: CD45RA+ positively selected. The TCR sequence derives from a woman between 25 and 40 years old in good health. The rearrangement uses TRBV10-2 and TRBJ1-1; weak D call: TRBD1 (5 bases). CDR3: CASSRGAGKEAFF. In DNA form, the CDR3 reads TGCGCCAGCAGTAGAGGGGCCGGTAAGGAAGCTTTCTTT.